This TCR beta chain was identified in a study of T cells in Graves' hyperthyroidism and ophthalmopathy. Whole-study context: At initial diagnosis, before any treatment had begun, peripheral blood was obtained.

CDR3 length: 11 residues. Trimming at V came to 3 bases and at J to 5 bases, leaving 0 bases not matched to a gene. Germline CDR1 DFQATT, CDR2 SNEGSKA (reference sequence). From RNA transcripts, TCR beta CDR3 regions were amplified. TCR CDR3 underwent first-round RT-PCR with the HTBI primer set. A single record per CDR3 protein comes from TCRdb applying MiXCR to the multiplex PCR reads. The sample shows a few hundred thousand distinct CDR3 sequences, approximately 15% of them seen only once. This clonotype was detected a few times. A read error is possible here, since a much larger clone lies one base away.

This clonotype was sampled from a young woman with Graves' hyperthyroidism. The chain links TRBV20-1 to TRBJ2-5; 7 bases are a match to TRBD2. The source material was blood. CDR3 DNA: TGCAGTGCTAGGGGGGGGGAGACCCAGTACTTC. Protein sequence: CSARGGETQYF.